What follows are 28 T cell receptor beta chains derived from one specimen sequenced in a study of Graves' ophthalmopathy and Graves' hyperthyroidism. Amplification of the TCR beta CDR3 regions used RNA transcripts (as template). RT-PCR with HTBI primers came first, then second-round multiplex PCR. In TCRdb, the multiplex PCR reads were re-called with MiXCR into one record per CDR3 protein. In the table there are about 480,000 distinct CDR3 sequences, approximately 14% of which are singletons. Source material: blood. These receptors were taken from a woman in her 30s with Graves' ophthalmopathy.

This clonotype was detected ten times or more. This chain connects TRBV27 to TRBJ2-2, with 12 bases that match TRBD2. In germline, CDR1 is MNHEY, CDR2 SMNVEV (reference sequence). J lost 5 bases, V lost 5 bases, and 12 bases had no gene match. The CDR3 is made up of 18 amino acids. This CDR3 reads CASSQPGLAGISTGELFF. The CDR3 DNA sequence: TGTGCCAGCAGTCAACCAGGACTAGCGGGAATTTCAACCGGGGAGCTGTTTTTT.

This clonotype was picked up many times. This sequence joins TRBV19 and TRBJ1-1; TRBD1 aligns across 9 bases. This CDR3 spans 13 amino acids. Germline CDR1 and CDR2: LNHDA and SQIVND (reference sequence). V dropped 7 bases and J dropped 5; count of bases not matched to a gene: 5. The CDR3: CASIAGQGTEAFF. DNA of the CDR3: TGTGCCAGTATCGCGGGACAGGGAACTGAAGCTTTCTTT.

In its sample, this clonotype was seen once. This sequence joins TRBV7-2 and TRBJ1-1; tentative D call: TRBD1 (5 bases). This CDR3 spans 14 amino acids. V was trimmed by 6 bases and J by 1 base, leaving 12 bases between them. Germline values: CDR1 SGHTA, CDR2 FQGNSA. CDR3 sequence (DNA): TGTGCCAGCAGAAGGGCTGGGGGGAACACTGAAGCTTTCTTT. This codes for CASRRAGGNTEAFF.

This clonotype was found many times. This chain connects TRBV24-1 to TRBJ2-7; 9 bases align to TRBD1. This CDR3 spans 15 amino acids. Germline CDR1 KGHDR, CDR2 SFDVKD. V lost 2 bases and J lost 5; bases outside the gene matches: 6. The CDR3 DNA sequence: TGTGCCACCAGTGATTCCGGACAGGGGACGAACGAGCAGTACTTC. It codes for CATSDSGQGTNEQYF.

The table lists this clonotype with many counts. The chain employs TRBV27 and TRBJ2-7, with D perhaps TRBD1 (5 bases). The CDR3 runs to 14 residues. V dropped 3 bases and J dropped 1 base, with 10 bases sitting between them. Germline assignment: CDR1 MNHEY and CDR2 SMNVEV (reference sequence). CDR3: CASSFATGSYEQYF. CDR3 DNA sequence: TGTGCCAGCAGTTTCGCCACAGGTTCCTACGAGCAGTACTTC.

In this sample, this clonotype turned up a few times. This chain joins TRBV11-1 and TRBJ2-2; D uncertain. Germline CDR1 and CDR2: SGHAT and FQDESV (reference sequence). The germline V and J ends were trimmed by 5 bases and 4 bases, with 17 bases remaining between them. The CDR3 is 16 residues long. The CDR3 loop is CASSVEAQGPTGELFF. Here the CDR3 DNA reads TGTGCCAGCAGCGTGGAAGCGCAAGGACCCACCGGGGAGCTGTTTTTT.

This clonotype appeared many times. The chain carries TRBV18 and TRBJ1-1; tentative D call: TRBD1 (5 bases). Trimming took 3 bases from V and 2 from J, leaving 10 bases between them. This CDR3 is built from 14 residues. Per the germline V gene, CDR1 is KGHSH and CDR2 is LQKENI. CDR3 sequence (DNA): TGTGCCAGCTCACCGTACGGGGCAAACACTGAAGCTTTCTTT. This sequence encodes CASSPYGANTEAFF.

This clonotype appeared many times. The CDR3 DNA is TGTGCCAGCAGCCCCCGTGGCCTCCAGGGCCAGTACTTC. It codes for CASSPRGLQGQYF. The J gene is TRBJ2-5, the V gene TRBV13; possibly TRBD1 for D (5 bases). CDR1 and CDR2 from the germline V gene are PRHDT and FYEKMQ (reference sequence). The CDR3 covers 13 residues. V was clipped by 5 bases and J by 10 bases, with 17 bases between them.

This clonotype was seen repeatedly, ten times or more. The chain uses TRBV20-1 and TRBJ2-2; no clear D. This CDR3 has 16 amino acids. V lost 2 bases and J 3 bases, leaving 16 bases between the germline ends. Germline loops: CDR1 DFQATT, CDR2 SNEGSKA (reference sequence). The CDR3 DNA reads TGCAGTGCTAGACCCCTAGAACGGCCCGACACCGGGGAGCTGTTTTTT. This translates into CSARPLERPDTGELFF.

The chain links TRBV20-1 to TRBJ2-6; D gene uncertain. CDR3 length: 13 residues. The ends were cut back, 0 bases at V and 4 bases at J, with 4 bases in the middle. Per germline, CDR1 DFQATT and CDR2 SNEGSKA (reference sequence). CDR3 nucleotides: TGCAGTGCTAGAGATCGCGGGGCCAACGTCCTGACTTTC. Translating gives CSARDRGANVLTF.

This clonotype was recorded at least ten times. The chain links TRBV7-2 to TRBJ2-5; the match to TRBD2 covers 8 bases. Germline V lookup: CDR1 SGHTA, CDR2 FQGNSA. The CDR3 runs to 15 residues. With V trimmed by 4 bases and J by 5 bases, 9 bases remained unmatched. This chain's CDR3 is CASSSSRGGVETQYF. CDR3 nucleotides: TGTGCCAGCAGCTCGTCCCGGGGGGGGGTGGAGACCCAGTACTTC.

This clonotype appeared many times. The V call is TRBV19, the J call TRBJ1-1; tentative D call: TRBD1 (5 bases). With 5 bases removed from V and 1 base from J, the gap between germline ends came to 11 bases. The CDR3 totals 14 residues. The germline gives CDR1 LNHDA, CDR2 SQIVND (reference sequence). The CDR3 DNA sequence: TGTGCCAGTAGTCGGGGGTGGCGGAACACTGAAGCTTTCTTT. As protein: CASSRGWRNTEAFF.

This clonotype was detected only a few times. The chain employs TRBV28 and TRBJ1-5, with no clear D. The V and J ends lost 6 bases and 4 bases respectively, with 10 bases between them. The CDR3 is made up of 13 amino acids. From germline, CDR1 is MDHEN and CDR2 SYDVKM. The CDR3 reads CASRLGINQPQHF. The DNA of the CDR3 is TGTGCCAGCAGGTTGGGAATTAATCAGCCCCAGCATTTT.

J is TRBJ1-2 and V is TRBV27, with 7 bases fitting TRBD1. The CDR3 runs 15 residues. The ends lost 3 bases at V and 8 bases at J; junction bases unmatched: 12. Per germline, CDR1 MNHEY and CDR2 SMNVEV (reference sequence). The CDR3 reads CASSLFGQELYGYTF. The CDR3, as DNA: TGTGCCAGCAGTTTGTTTGGACAGGAACTATACGGCTACACCTTC.

This clonotype showed up many times. This sequence may be a read error, since a much larger clone differs from it by one base. This rearrangement joins TRBV6-1 to TRBJ2-7; the match to TRBD2 covers 12 bases. This CDR3 is built from 15 residues. The germline gives CDR1 MNHNS, CDR2 SASEGT. The J segment lost 4 bases and the V segment lost 4 bases, leaving 5 bases of the junction unmatched. The CDR3 sequence is CASSGELAGGYEQYF. CDR3 bases: TGTGCCAGCAGTGGGGAGCTAGCGGGAGGGTACGAGCAGTACTTC.

This clonotype was recorded at least ten times. The V and J genes are TRBV11-1 and TRBJ1-2; TRBD1 matches at 7 bases. With V trimmed by 0 bases and J by 8 bases, 9 bases remained unmatched. From germline, CDR1 is SGHAT and CDR2 FQDESV (reference sequence). CDR3 length equals 15 residues. The CDR3 DNA reads as TGTGCCAGCAGCTTAGCCGAGGGGGCGCCGGGGGGCTACACCTTC. It encodes CASSLAEGAPGGYTF.

At least ten counts were recorded for this clonotype. The chain recombines TRBV6-1 with TRBJ1-5, with a tentative D call TRBD1 (5 bases). The CDR3 covers 13 residues. Germline V gene lookup returns CDR1 MNHNS and CDR2 SASEGT. Trimming took off 6 bases at V and 5 bases at J, with 11 bases between the two ends. CDR3 sequence (DNA): TGTGCCAGCAGCAGGGAGTTGGATCAGCCCCAGCATTTT. Encoded protein: CASSRELDQPQHF.

The chain couples TRBV11-1 to TRBJ2-7; tentative D call: TRBD1 (6 bases). V lost 5 bases and J 4 bases, leaving 21 bases between the germline ends. Germline values: CDR1 SGHAT, CDR2 FQDESV (reference sequence). The CDR3 extends over 16 amino acids. Here the CDR3 DNA reads TGTGCCAGCAGCGCGTTGGAGGACAGCCCTTCTTACGAGCAGTACTTC. The encoded protein is CASSALEDSPSYEQYF.

This clonotype has a count of ten or more. This sequence joins TRBV2 and TRBJ1-5; D gene uncertain. Trimming took off 1 base at V and 5 bases at J, with 9 bases between the two ends. The CDR3 consists of 14 residues. Germline values: CDR1 SNHLY, CDR2 FYNNEI. DNA for the CDR3: TGTGCCAGCAGTGAAGTTACAGATTATCAGCCCCAGCATTTT. Translating it yields CASSEVTDYQPQHF.

This clonotype has a count of ten or more. This rearrangement joins TRBV4-1 to TRBJ2-7; weak D call: TRBD2 (6 bases). There are 15 residues in the CDR3. Trimming pared 3 bases from V and 5 bases from J, leaving 17 bases between. Looked up from germline, CDR1 is MGHRA and CDR2 is YSYEKL. Written as DNA, the CDR3 is TGCGCCAGCAGCCATCGGGACTCAGATTTAGACGAGCAGTACTTC. Its translation: CASSHRDSDLDEQYF.

This clonotype has a count of ten or more. The chain carries TRBV7-9 and TRBJ2-5, with TRBD2 identical over 11 bases. Germline CDR1 reads SEHNR; CDR2 reads FQNEAQ (reference sequence). J gave up 5 bases and V 2 bases, and 4 bases lay outside the gene matches. The CDR3 length is 15 residues. CDR3 in DNA: TGTGCCAGCAGCTTACTAGCGGGGGGAATCGAGACCCAGTACTTC. Protein: CASSLLAGGIETQYF. Based on the CDR3 plus reference TRBV7-9 and TRBJ2-5, the full variable domain is DTGVSQNPRHKITKRGQNVTFRCDPISEHNRLYWYRQTLGQGPEFLTYFQNEAQLEKSRLLSDRFSAERPKGSFSTLEIQRTEQGDSAMYLCASSLLAGGIETQYFGPGTRLLVL.

On this clonotype: Compared with germline, one end of the junction differs, possibly owing to a read error. This chain uses TRBV6-2 or TRBV6-3 with TRBJ1-1, with TRBD1 as a possible D gene (6 bases). The length of the CDR3 is 18 residues. CDR1 and CDR2 from the germline V gene are MNHEY and SVGEGT. The DNA for the CDR3 is TGTGCCAGGAGTTCCACCTCAGGGGTTTACTTAGAGAACACTGAAGCTTTCTTT. Its protein product is CARSSTSGVYLENTEAFF.

This clonotype was seen many times. This rearrangement joins TRBV7-8 to TRBJ2-7; the match to TRBD1 covers 9 bases. The CDR3 is 16 amino acids. Unmatched junction bases numbered 7, after V lost 2 bases and J lost 2 bases. Germline V lookup: CDR1 SGHVS, CDR2 FQNEAQ. In DNA form, the CDR3 reads TGTGCCAGCAGCTTACGTCCGGGACAGGGAGCCTACGAGCAGTACTTC. Amino acid sequence: CASSLRPGQGAYEQYF.

This clonotype was detected only a few times. The chain couples TRBV19 to TRBJ2-7, with TRBD2 identical over 7 bases. Germline V gene sequence: CDR1 LNHDA, CDR2 SQIVND (reference sequence). The CDR3 runs 15 residues. The junction had 10 bases not matched to a gene; V was cut back by 6 bases and J by 2 bases. The CDR3 bases are TGTGCCAGTAGCAAACGGGCGGGGGAGACCTACGAGCAGTACTTC. Its protein product is CASSKRAGETYEQYF.

This sequence joins TRBV7-3 and TRBJ2-2; D unresolved. V lost 6 bases and J 0 bases, leaving 11 bases between the germline ends. Germline CDR1 and CDR2: SGHTA and FQGTGA. CDR3 length: 15 amino acids. CDR3 loop: CASRAKNANTGELFF. The CDR3 DNA reads as TGTGCCAGCAGGGCGAAAAACGCGAACACCGGGGAGCTGTTTTTT.

Concerning this clonotype itself: A much larger clonotype is one base distant, so this may be a read error. The V gene is TRBV27, the J gene TRBJ2-7; D is perhaps TRBD1 (5 bases). Germline assignment: CDR1 MNHEY and CDR2 SMNVEV (reference sequence). This CDR3 region has 14 residues. The V end was cut by 1 base, the J end by 6 bases, with 13 bases between. The CDR3: CASSLYPGISEQYF. In nucleotides, the CDR3 is TGTGCCAGCAGTTTATACCCAGGGATTAGCGAGCAGTACTTC.

V gene TRBV12-3 or TRBV12-4 combines with J gene TRBJ1-2; D is perhaps TRBD1 (5 bases). CDR3 length: 13 residues. Deletions cut 4 bases from V and 7 bases from J, with 13 bases between. In nucleotides, the CDR3 is TGTGCCAGCAGTTATAAGGCCGGGGGTGGCTACACCTTC. Encoded protein: CASSYKAGGGYTF.

In this sample, this clonotype turned up a few times. A clone one base away is much larger, so this may be a read error. The conserved closing phenylalanine or tryptophan is absent in this CDR3, likely reflecting a read error. The chain combines TRBV27 with TRBJ2-7; D is unclear. CDR3 size: 12 residues. Per the germline V gene, CDR1 is MNHEY and CDR2 is SMNVEV (reference sequence). Trimming shortened V by 3 bases and J by 7 bases, and 10 bases separated the two germline ends. CDR3: CASSFSEGEQYY. Here the CDR3 DNA reads TGTGCCAGCAGTTTCTCTGAAGGGGAGCAGTACTAC.